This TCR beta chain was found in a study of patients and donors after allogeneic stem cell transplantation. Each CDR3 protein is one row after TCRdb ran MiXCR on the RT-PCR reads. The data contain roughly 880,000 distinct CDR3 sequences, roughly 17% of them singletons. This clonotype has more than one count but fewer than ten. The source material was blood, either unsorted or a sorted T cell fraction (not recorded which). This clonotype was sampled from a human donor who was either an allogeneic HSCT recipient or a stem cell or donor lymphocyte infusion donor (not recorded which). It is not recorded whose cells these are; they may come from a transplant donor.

The CDR3 DNA is TGTGCCAGCAGTGAATTGGGTATCTACGAGCAGTACTTC. This codes for CASSELGIYEQYF. The chain links TRBV25-1 to TRBJ2-7; D not certain. V lost 1 base and J 3 bases, leaving 7 bases between the germline ends. Per the germline V gene, CDR1 is MGHDK and CDR2 is SYGVNS. The CDR3 has 13 amino acids.